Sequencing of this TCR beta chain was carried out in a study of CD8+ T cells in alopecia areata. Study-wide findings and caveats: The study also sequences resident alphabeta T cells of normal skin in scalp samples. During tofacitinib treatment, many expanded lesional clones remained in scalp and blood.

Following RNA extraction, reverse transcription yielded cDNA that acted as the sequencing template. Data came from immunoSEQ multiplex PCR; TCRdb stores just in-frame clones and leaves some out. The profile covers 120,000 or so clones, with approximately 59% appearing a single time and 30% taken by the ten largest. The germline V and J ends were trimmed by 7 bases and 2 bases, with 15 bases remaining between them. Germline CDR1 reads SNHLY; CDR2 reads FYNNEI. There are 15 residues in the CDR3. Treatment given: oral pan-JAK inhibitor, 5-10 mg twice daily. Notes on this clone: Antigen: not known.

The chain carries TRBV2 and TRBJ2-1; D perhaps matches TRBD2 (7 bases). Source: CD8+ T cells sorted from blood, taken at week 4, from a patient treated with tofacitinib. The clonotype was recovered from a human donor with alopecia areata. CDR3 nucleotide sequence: TGTGCCAGCAAAGTAGGGGGGGAAACCTACAATGAGCAGTTCTTC. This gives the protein CASKVGGETYNEQFF.